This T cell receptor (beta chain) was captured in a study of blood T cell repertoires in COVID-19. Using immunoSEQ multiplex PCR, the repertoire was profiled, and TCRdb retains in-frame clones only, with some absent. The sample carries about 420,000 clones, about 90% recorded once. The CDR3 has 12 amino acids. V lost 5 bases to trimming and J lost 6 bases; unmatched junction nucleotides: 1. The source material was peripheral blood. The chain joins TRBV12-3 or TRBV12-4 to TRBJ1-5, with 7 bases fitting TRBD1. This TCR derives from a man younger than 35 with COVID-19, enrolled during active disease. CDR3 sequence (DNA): TGTGCCAGCAGTGGGACAGCTCAGCCCCAGCATTTT. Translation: CASSGTAQPQHF.